These T cell receptor beta chains were read from a single sample in a study of blood T cell repertoires in COVID-19. Profiling relied on immunoSEQ multiplex PCR, and the TCRdb table lists in-frame clones only, not all of them. The sample contains over 120,000 clones, over 75% of which appear only once. The sequenced material came from peripheral blood. The receptors here all came from a human donor in a cohort sampled during active COVID-19. Each CDR3 is given with its conserved first and last residue.

J,V,CDR3
TRBJ2-5,TRBV2,CASSRGQGQETQYF
TRBJ2-3,TRBV30,CAWSGDSKIRTDTQYF
TRBJ1-2,TRBV19,CASSIGARGSYGYTF
TRBJ2-3,TRBV11-3,CASSLGGHPGTDTQYF
TRBJ2-1,TRBV4-2,CASSRHLRETSGGSYNEQFF
TRBJ1-2,TRBV4-1,CASSQGGGTQYGYTF
TRBJ1-1,TRBV7-2,CASSFKNGQPMNTEAFF
TRBJ1-2,TRBV9,CASSPTTGSYGYTF
TRBJ2-1,TRBV7-3,CASSPSTGYNEQFF
TRBJ1-1,TRBV9,CASSGDSRMNTEAFF
TRBJ1-2,TRBV7-2,CASSIDRRPEGYTF
TRBJ2-5,TRBV9,CASSYRTGGRETQYF
TRBJ1-2,TRBV5-4,CASSLGGGANNYGYTF
TRBJ1-1,TRBV2,CASRGLGGNTEAFF
TRBJ1-3,TRBV18,CASSETVPSSGNTIYF
TRBJ1-2,TRBV30,CAWNPGQGAGGYTF
TRBJ2-1,TRBV29-1,CSVIRQGGNEQFF
TRBJ1-6,TRBV5-1,CASSLGDRARGSPLHF
TRBJ2-6,TRBV19,CASSISPGVGANVLTF
TRBJ1-6,TRBV5-1,CASSEGSSYNSPLHF
TRBJ2-7,TRBV7-6,CASSLDRVGSYEQYF
TRBJ2-1,TRBV27,CASSRGGNFNEQFF
TRBJ2-5,TRBV5-1,CASSRKTEETQYF
TRBJ1-1,TRBV27,CASSLSTGALNAEAFF
TRBJ1-2,TRBV7-2,CASSPAGGSNYGYTF
TRBJ1-2,TRBV2,CASSNRQSGYTF
TRBJ1-2,TRBV3-1/TRBV3-2,CASSQRGAAGGYTF
TRBJ1-2,TRBV15,CATSPLGGAFGGYTF
TRBJ2-1,TRBV27,CASSFTSGGINEQFF
TRBJ1-2,TRBV7-2,CASSLGGQGYGYTF
TRBJ1-5,TRBV21-1,CASSKRRPQHF
TRBJ2-7,TRBV11-2,CASSSGLALLEQYF
TRBJ2-6,TRBV5-4,CASSLEGDSGANVLTF
TRBJ1-2,TRBV2,CASTADYTTQNGYTF
TRBJ2-5,TRBV7-3,CASSLTSQGPRYF
TRBJ2-3,TRBV28,CASSLNPGVADTQYF
TRBJ1-1,TRBV6-5,CASSYGGRAEAFF
TRBJ1-2,TRBV28,CASNIQGIDGYTF
TRBJ2-2,TRBV13,CASSTGLAELTGELFF
TRBJ1-1,TRBV6-2/TRBV6-3,CASSYSRMGARNTEAFF
TRBJ2-1,TRBV9,CASSFHPGTSGGAVEQFF
TRBJ1-4,TRBV4-3,CASSRETGVATNEKLFF
TRBJ1-2,TRBV2,CASRTSYSHGYTF
TRBJ1-2,TRBV7-2,CASSLGGNRGDGYTF
TRBJ2-5,TRBV5-5,CASSLGLAGADQETQYF
TRBJ1-2,TRBV6-5,CASTDYLGGAHGYTF
TRBJ2-7,TRBV19,CASSGTPSYEQYF
TRBJ2-1,TRBV25-1,CASSEGRVHEQFF
TRBJ2-3,TRBV7-9,CASSLGGSGGTDTQYF
TRBJ2-1,TRBV6-5,CASSLAGGAYNEQFF
TRBJ1-1,TRBV7-8,CASSRQGNTEAFF
TRBJ2-3,TRBV28,CASSFRSGSTDTQYF